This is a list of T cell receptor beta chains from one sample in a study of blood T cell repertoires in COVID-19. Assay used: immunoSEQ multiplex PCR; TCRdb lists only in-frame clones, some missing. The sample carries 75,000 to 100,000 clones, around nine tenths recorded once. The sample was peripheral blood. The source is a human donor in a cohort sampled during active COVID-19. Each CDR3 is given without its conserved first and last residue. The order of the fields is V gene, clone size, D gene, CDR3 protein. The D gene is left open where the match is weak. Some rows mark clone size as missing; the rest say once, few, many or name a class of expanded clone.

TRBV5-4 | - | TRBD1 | ASSLRDRGWHASGNTIY
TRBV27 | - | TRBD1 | ASSLNRGQPQH
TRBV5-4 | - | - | ASSPWDTRNTEAF
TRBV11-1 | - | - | ASSYDRGYNEQF
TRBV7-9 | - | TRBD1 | ASSASGGAGHTEAF
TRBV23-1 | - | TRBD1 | ASSQRTGPYGYT
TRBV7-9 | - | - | ASSPGGGAVSPLH
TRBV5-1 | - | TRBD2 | ASSSQPTSGGPMGQF
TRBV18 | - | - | ASSPQQGAGNTIY
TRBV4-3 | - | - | ASSQDSGNQPQH
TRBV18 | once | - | ASSPRTDRTGTEAF
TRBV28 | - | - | ASSLGLGGEVAGELF
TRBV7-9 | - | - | ASSRPPGSGNTIY
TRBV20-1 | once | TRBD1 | SASGQGGSYEQY
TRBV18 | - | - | ASSPPARYGYT
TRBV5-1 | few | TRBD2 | ASSLASSGYEQY
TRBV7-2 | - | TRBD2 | ASSPSSGRSPDTQY
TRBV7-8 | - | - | ASTRLTPSQGYT
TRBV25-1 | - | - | ASSARNVNEQF
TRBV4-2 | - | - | ASNPQGITDYNSPLH
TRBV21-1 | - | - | ASSPEGLNTEAF
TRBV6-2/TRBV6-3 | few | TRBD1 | ASSWDRGTYEQY
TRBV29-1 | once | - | SARIGDKNTGELF
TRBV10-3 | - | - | AISLQGRGQPQH
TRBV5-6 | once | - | ASSPPLTGVNTEAF
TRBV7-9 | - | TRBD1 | ASSLVVDRLPYEQY
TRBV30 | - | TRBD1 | AWSVRGNQPQH
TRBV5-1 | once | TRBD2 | ASSFVGRSTDTQY
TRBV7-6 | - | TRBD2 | ASSVSGTSSYEQY
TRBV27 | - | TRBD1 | ASSFYRGQIYGYT
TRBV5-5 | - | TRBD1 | ASSPGQGPYEQY
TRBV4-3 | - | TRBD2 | ASSQYSSGRSDEQY
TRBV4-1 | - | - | ASSQDHPGVEKLF
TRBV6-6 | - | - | ASSYAGAYNEQF
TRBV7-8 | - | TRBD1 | ASSLFTGGNAEAF
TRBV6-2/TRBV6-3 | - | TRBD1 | ASSYRTDRAVWNEKLF
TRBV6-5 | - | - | ASSYVAGADTQY
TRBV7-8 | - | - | ASSLAGGNYGYT
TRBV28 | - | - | ASSFGRQPQH
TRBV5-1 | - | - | ASSLGGRERDYGYT
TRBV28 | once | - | ASSLRLRKDSEAF
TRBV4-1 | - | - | ASSQLGGTLKEKLF
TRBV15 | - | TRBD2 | ATSRTARASGSTDTQY
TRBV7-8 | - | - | ASSLGQYRGTDTQY
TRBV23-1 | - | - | ASSQSRGTWNTIY
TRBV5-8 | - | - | ASSLGQEGYGYT
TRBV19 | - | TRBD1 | ASNPGQGNYGYT
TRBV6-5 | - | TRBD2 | ASSYLAGDLTGELF
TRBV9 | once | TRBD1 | ASSPGQGARTEAF
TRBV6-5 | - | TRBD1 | ASSTGTGTNSPLH
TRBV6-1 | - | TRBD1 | ASRERTGGVSGANVLT
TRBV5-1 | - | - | ASSPLGGQGGETQY
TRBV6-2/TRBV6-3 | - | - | ASSPDTGNTEAF
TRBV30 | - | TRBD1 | AWSVRGHEGKLF
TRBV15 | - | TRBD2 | ATSRFIASGTYNEQF
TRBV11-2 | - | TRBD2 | ASRPTSGYTDTQY